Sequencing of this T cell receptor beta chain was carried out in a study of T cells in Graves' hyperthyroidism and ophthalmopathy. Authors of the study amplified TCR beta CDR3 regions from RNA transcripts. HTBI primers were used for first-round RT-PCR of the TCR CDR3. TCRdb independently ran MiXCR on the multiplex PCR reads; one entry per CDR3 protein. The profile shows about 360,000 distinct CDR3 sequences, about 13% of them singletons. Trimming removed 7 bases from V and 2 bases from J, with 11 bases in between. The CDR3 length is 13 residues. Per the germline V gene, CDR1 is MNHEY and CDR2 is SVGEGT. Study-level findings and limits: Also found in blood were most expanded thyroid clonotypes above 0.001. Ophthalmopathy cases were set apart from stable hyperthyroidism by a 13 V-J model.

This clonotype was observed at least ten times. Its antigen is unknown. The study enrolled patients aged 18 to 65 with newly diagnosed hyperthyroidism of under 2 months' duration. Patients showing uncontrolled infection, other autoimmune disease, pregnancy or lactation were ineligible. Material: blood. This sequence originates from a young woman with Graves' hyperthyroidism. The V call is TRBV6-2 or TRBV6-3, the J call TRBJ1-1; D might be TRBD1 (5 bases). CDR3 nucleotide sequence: TGTGCCAGCATCCGGGGGTTTAACACTGAAGCTTTCTTT. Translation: CASIRGFNTEAFF.